What follows describes a single TCR beta chain. Its specificity is not known. The data are from a study of T cell responses to AZD1222 COVID-19 vaccine. General observations from the study: At study baseline, merely over 5 AZD1222 recipients were seropositive.

The analysis combined second doses at about 4 or about 12 weeks. Germline V gene sequence: CDR1 MNHEY, CDR2 SVGEGT. The V gene end was trimmed by 2 bases and the J gene end by 5 bases; junction bases not matched to a gene: 5. The CDR3 runs to 16 residues. Assay used: immunoSEQ multiplex PCR; TCRdb lists only in-frame clones, some missing. The repertoire has 95,000 to 150,000 clones, just over 90% of them found once; the top ten carry 5%. Specimen: peripheral blood, collected 28 days after the second AZD1222 dose. The rearrangement links TRBV6-2 or TRBV6-3 to TRBJ2-1; 11 bases are a match to TRBD2. The clonotype was recovered from an adult who received the AZD1222 COVID-19 vaccine. The CDR3 is CASSYLGTSGNNEQFF. CDR3 DNA sequence: TGTGCCAGCAGTTACCTCGGGACTAGCGGAAACAATGAGCAGTTCTTC.